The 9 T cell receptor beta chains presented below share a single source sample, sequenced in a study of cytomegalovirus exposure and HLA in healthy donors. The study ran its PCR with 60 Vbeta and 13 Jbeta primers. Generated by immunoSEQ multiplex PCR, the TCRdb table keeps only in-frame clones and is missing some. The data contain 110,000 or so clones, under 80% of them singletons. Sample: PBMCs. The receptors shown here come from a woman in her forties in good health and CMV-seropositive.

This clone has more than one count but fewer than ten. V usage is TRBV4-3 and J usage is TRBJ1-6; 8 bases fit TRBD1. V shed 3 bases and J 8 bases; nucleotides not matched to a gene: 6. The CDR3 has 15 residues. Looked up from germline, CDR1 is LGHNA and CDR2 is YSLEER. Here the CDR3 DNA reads TGCGCCAGCAGCCAGGATGGGACAGGATATTCACCCCTCCACTTT. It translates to CASSQDGTGYSPLHF.

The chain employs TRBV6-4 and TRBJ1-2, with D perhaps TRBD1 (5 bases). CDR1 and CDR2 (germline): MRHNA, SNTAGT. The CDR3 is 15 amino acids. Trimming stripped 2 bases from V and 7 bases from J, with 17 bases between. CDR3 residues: CASSDRLWGVAGYTF. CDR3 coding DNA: TGTGCCAGCAGTGACCGTCTCTGGGGGGTCGCTGGCTACACCTTC.

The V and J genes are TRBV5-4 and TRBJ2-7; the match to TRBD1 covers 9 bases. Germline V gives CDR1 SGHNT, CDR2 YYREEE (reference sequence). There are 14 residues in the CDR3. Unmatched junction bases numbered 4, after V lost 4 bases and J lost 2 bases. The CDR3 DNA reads TGTGCCAGCAGCATAGGACAGGGGCCCTACGAGCAGTACTTC. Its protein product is CASSIGQGPYEQYF.

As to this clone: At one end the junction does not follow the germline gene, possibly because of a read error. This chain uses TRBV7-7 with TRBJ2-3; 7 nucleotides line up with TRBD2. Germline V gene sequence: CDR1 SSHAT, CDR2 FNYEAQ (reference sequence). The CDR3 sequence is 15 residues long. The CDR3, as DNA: TGTGCTAGCAGCTTAGGACTAGTCGAGGGCGATACGCAGTATTTT. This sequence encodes CASSLGLVEGDTQYF.

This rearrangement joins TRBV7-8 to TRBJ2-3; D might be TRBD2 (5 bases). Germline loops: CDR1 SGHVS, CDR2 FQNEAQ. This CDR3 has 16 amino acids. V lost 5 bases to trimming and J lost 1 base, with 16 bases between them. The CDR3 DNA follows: TGTGCCAGCAGCAATCAAGGACTTTCCCGCACAGATACGCAGTATTTT. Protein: CASSNQGLSRTDTQYF.

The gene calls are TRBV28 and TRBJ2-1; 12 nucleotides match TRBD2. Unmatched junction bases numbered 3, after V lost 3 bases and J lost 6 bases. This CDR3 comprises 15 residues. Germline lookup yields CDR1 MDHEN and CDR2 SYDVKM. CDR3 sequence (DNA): TGTGCCAGCAGTTTGCTAGCGGGAGGGATCAATGAGCAGTTCTTC. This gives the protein CASSLLAGGINEQFF.

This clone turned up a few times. Here the CDR3 reads CASSLTGTNEAFF. CDR3 bases: TGCGCCAGCAGTCTGACAGGGACGAATGAAGCTTTCTTT. This chain links TRBV10-2 with TRBJ1-1, with 7 bases aligning to TRBD1. J lost 7 bases, V lost 5 bases, and 7 bases had no gene match. The CDR3 length is 13 residues. The germline gives CDR1 WSHSY, CDR2 SAAADI.

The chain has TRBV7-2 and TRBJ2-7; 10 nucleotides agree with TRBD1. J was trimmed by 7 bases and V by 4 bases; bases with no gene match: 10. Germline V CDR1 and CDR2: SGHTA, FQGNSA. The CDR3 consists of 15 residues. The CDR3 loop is CASSWGTGVQGEQYF. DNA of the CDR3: TGTGCCAGCAGCTGGGGGACAGGGGTACAGGGGGAGCAGTACTTC.

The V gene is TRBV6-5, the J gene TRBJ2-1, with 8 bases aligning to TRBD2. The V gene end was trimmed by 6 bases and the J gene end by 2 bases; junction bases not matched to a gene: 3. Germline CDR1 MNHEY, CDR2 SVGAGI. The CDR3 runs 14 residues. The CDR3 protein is CASREGLAYNEQFF. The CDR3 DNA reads TGTGCCAGCAGGGAGGGACTAGCCTACAATGAGCAGTTCTTC.